Listed below are T cell receptor beta chains from one sample, sequenced in a study of Ad26.COV2.S vaccination and SARS-CoV-2 variants. TCRdb's table, derived via immunoSEQ multiplex PCR, lists solely in-frame clones and lacks some. The data show about 350,000 clones, approximately 86% seen once. This sample comprised peripheral blood, obtained in a trial of Ad26.COV2.S vaccine versus placebo. Source of these receptors: a person between 18 and 65 years old who received the Ad26.COV2.S COVID-19 vaccine or a placebo. The CDR3 runs from the conserved cysteine through the conserved F or W. The D gene is left open where the match is weak. Not all rows give a size; the values are once, few, many and, for expanded clones, a class.

-	-	TRBV18	TRBJ1-6	CASSGTARDSPLHF	TGTGCCAGCTCAGGGACGGCGAGGGATTCACCCCTCCACTTT
TRBD1	large	TRBV4-3	TRBJ1-2	CASSQDPQGANGYTF	TGCGCCAGCAGCCAAGATCCCCAGGGGGCGAATGGCTACACCTTC
-	-	TRBV10-3	TRBJ2-2	CAISESTPGMNTGELFF	TGTGCCATCAGTGAGTCGACTCCAGGGATGAACACCGGGGAGCTGTTTTTT
TRBD1	-	TRBV19	TRBJ1-1	CASRTDRADTEAFF	TGTGCCAGTAGGACAGACAGGGCAGACACTGAAGCTTTCTTT
TRBD2	-	TRBV10-3	TRBJ2-7	CAISETSGGADSVRYEQYF	TGTGCCATCAGTGAAACCTCGGGGGGTGCTGATTCGGTCCGCTACGAGCAGTACTTC
-	-	TRBV7-2	TRBJ2-7	CASSLGVGGQGSEQYF	TGTGCCAGCAGCTTAGGGGTCGGGGGCCAGGGGTCCGAGCAGTACTTC
-	-	TRBV5-1	TRBJ2-7	CASSLEGGDHEQYF	TGCGCCAGCAGCTTGGAAGGGGGTGATCACGAGCAGTACTTC
TRBD2	-	TRBV2	TRBJ2-1	CASSEATGLAVDNEQFF	TGTGCCAGCAGTGAAGCGACAGGACTAGCGGTTGACAATGAGCAGTTCTTC
-	once	TRBV7-9	TRBJ1-1	CASSFSSNTEAFF	TGTGCCAGCAGCTTTAGTTCGAACACTGAAGCTTTCTTT
-	-	TRBV28	TRBJ1-1	CASSGKRVWNTEAFF	TGTGCCAGCAGTGGCAAGAGGGTCTGGAACACTGAAGCTTTCTTT
-	-	TRBV10-1	TRBJ2-2	CASSRDPSRELFF	TGCGCCAGCAGCAGGGACCCCTCCCGGGAGCTGTTTTTT
TRBD2	-	TRBV19	TRBJ2-1	CARRPRVASGHNEQFF	TGTGCCAGGCGTCCCAGAGTAGCTAGCGGACACAATGAGCAGTTCTTC
-	-	TRBV4-1	TRBJ2-5	CASSQVRADYQETQYF	TGCGCCAGCAGCCAAGTGAGGGCTGACTACCAAGAGACCCAGTACTTC
-	-	TRBV28	TRBJ1-6	CASSSRAAGSPLHF	TGTGCCAGCAGTTCCCGGGCCGCGGGTTCACCCCTCCACTTT
TRBD1	-	TRBV10-2	TRBJ1-6	CASRGQVNSPLHF	TGCGCCAGCAGAGGACAGGTTAATTCACCCCTCCACTTT
TRBD2	-	TRBV19	TRBJ2-2	CASSPRTSRNIGELFF	TGTGCCAGTAGTCCCCGGACTAGCCGGAATATTGGGGAGCTGTTTTTT
-	once	TRBV4-3	TRBJ2-2	CASSQWDTGELFF	TGCGCCAGCAGCCAATGGGACACCGGGGAGCTGTTTTTT
TRBD1	-	TRBV29-1	TRBJ2-7	CSVEDRPFYEQYF	TGCAGCGTTGAGGACAGGCCCTTTTACGAGCAGTACTTC
TRBD1	-	TRBV28	TRBJ2-7	CASSPRDRGTGEQYF	TGTGCCAGCAGTCCCCGGGACAGGGGGACGGGCGAGCAGTACTTC
TRBD1	once	TRBV28	TRBJ1-4	CASRERDRGRPGEKLFF	TGTGCCAGCAGGGAACGGGACAGGGGCCGGCCGGGTGAAAAACTGTTTTTT
-	-	TRBV10-2	TRBJ2-2	CASSDEGPGTGELFF	TGCGCCAGCAGTGACGAGGGCCCAGGTACCGGGGAGCTGTTTTTT
TRBD2	-	TRBV6-2/TRBV6-3	TRBJ2-5	CASSNRGEETQYF	TGTGCCAGCAGTAACCGGGGGGAAGAGACCCAGTACTTC
TRBD2	-	TRBV4-3	TRBJ2-1	CASSQMTSGATIQWNEQFF	TGCGCCAGCAGCCAAATGACTAGCGGGGCGACCATACAATGGAATGAGCAGTTCTTC
TRBD1	once	TRBV28	TRBJ2-3	CASSFSTGDSTDTQYF	TGTGCCAGCAGTTTCTCGACAGGGGACAGCACAGATACGCAGTATTTT
-	-	TRBV2	TRBJ1-4	CASSTTNEKLFF	TGTGCCAGCAGTACAACTAATGAAAAACTGTTTTTT
-	few	TRBV5-5	TRBJ1-6	CASGTPSALHF	TGTGCCAGCGGGACGCCTTCGGCCCTCCACTTT
TRBD1	once	TRBV19	TRBJ1-4	CASSIDRGLGEKLFF	TGTGCCAGTAGTATCGACAGGGGACTGGGAGAAAAACTGTTTTTT
-	-	TRBV6-6	TRBJ1-3	CASSYGDLRSGNTIYF	TGTGCCAGCAGTTATGGGGATCTACGCTCTGGAAACACCATATATTTT
-	-	TRBV7-9	TRBJ2-5	CASSLVGLAKETQYF	TGTGCCAGCAGCTTAGTAGGGCTAGCCAAAGAGACCCAGTACTTC
-	once	TRBV6-4	TRBJ1-4	CASSDCERVAGGEKLFF	TGTGCCAGCAGTGACTGCGAGAGGGTGGCGGGGGGTGAAAAACTGTTTTTT
-	-	TRBV28	TRBJ2-7	CASSTAPQGLHEQYF	TGTGCCAGCAGTACCGCACCCCAGGGTTTACACGAGCAGTACTTC
TRBD1	-	TRBV7-6	TRBJ1-1	CASSFWDSKNTEAFF	TGTGCCAGCAGTTTTTGGGACAGCAAGAACACTGAAGCTTTCTTT
TRBD2	-	TRBV18	TRBJ2-3	CASSPLAGGGTDTQYF	TGTGCCAGCTCACCACTAGCGGGAGGAGGCACAGATACGCAGTATTTT
TRBD2	-	TRBV7-2	TRBJ2-1	CASSGTSGVNEQFF	TGTGCCAGCAGTGGGACTAGCGGGGTAAATGAGCAGTTCTTC
-	-	TRBV6-6	TRBJ1-5	CASSDGNQPQHF	TGTGCCAGCAGTGACGGTAATCAGCCCCAGCATTTT
-	once	TRBV24-1	TRBJ1-4	CATSRSGKLFF	TGTGCCACCTCCAGAAGTGGAAAACTGTTTTTT
-	-	TRBV9	TRBJ1-2	CASSVDPGYGYTF	TGTGCCAGCAGCGTAGACCCGGGCTATGGCTACACCTTC
-	once	TRBV28	TRBJ1-5	CASSLSVTAYSQHF	TGTGCCAGCAGTTTATCCGTCACGGCATACTCCCAGCATTTT
TRBD2	-	TRBV5-6	TRBJ2-2	CASSVGTRLSGELFF	TGTGCCAGCAGCGTCGGGACTAGATTAAGCGGGGAGCTGTTTTTT
TRBD1	-	TRBV11-2	TRBJ1-6	CASSLARTGSSYNSPLHF	TGTGCCAGCAGCTTAGCTCGGACAGGGAGCTCCTATAATTCACCCCTCCACTTT
TRBD1	-	TRBV4-3	TRBJ2-7	CASSQDPSRDRGDEQYF	TGCGCCAGCAGCCAAGATCCCTCCCGGGACAGGGGGGACGAGCAGTACTTC
-	-	TRBV7-6	TRBJ1-1	CASSTGVNTEAFF	TGTGCCAGCAGCACCGGCGTGAACACTGAAGCTTTCTTT
-	-	TRBV6-4	TRBJ2-5	CASSRAAQETQYF	TGTGCCAGCAGTCGAGCGGCCCAAGAGACCCAGTACTTC
TRBD2	-	TRBV9	TRBJ2-7	CASSDRLAGGEQEQYF	TGTGCCAGCAGCGATCGACTAGCGGGAGGAGAGCAGGAGCAGTACTTC
-	-	TRBV30	TRBJ2-4	CAWSRDPVSFIQYF	TGTGCCTGGAGTCGTGACCCAGTAAGCTTCATTCAGTACTTC
TRBD1	-	TRBV24-1	TRBJ2-1	CATTAGRQGTGNEQFF	TGTGCCACCACAGCCGGGCGACAGGGTACAGGCAATGAGCAGTTCTTC
TRBD1	-	TRBV7-2	TRBJ1-3	CASSQGAGSGNTIYF	TGTGCCAGCAGCCAGGGGGCAGGTTCTGGAAACACCATATATTTT
-	once	TRBV5-1	TRBJ2-7	CASSLAGGEYSEQYF	TGCGCCAGCAGCTTGGCCGGCGGCGAATATTCGGAGCAGTACTTC
TRBD1	-	TRBV6-1	TRBJ2-7	CASSDGQAYEQYF	TGTGCCAGCAGTGACGGACAGGCCTACGAGCAGTACTTC
-	-	TRBV7-9	TRBJ1-1	CASSLQSPNTEAFF	TGTGCCAGCAGCTTACAGAGCCCGAACACTGAAGCTTTCTTT
-	-	TRBV7-2	TRBJ2-7	CASSPRPRGPYEQYF	TGTGCCAGCAGCCCTCGCCCCAGGGGCCCCTACGAGCAGTACTTC
-	once	TRBV3-1/TRBV3-2	TRBJ2-7	CASSQVSHEQYF	TGTGCCAGCAGCCAAGTCAGCCACGAGCAGTACTTC
-	-	TRBV18	TRBJ1-1	CASSPFEGDTEAFF	TGTGCCAGCTCACCCTTTGAGGGGGACACTGAAGCTTTCTTT
TRBD1	-	TRBV7-8	TRBJ2-6	CASSSTETGTGANVLTF	TGTGCCAGCAGCTCCACAGAGACAGGGACTGGGGCCAACGTCCTGACTTTC
-	-	TRBV19	TRBJ1-6	CASSTQVYNSPLHF	TGTGCCAGTAGTACACAGGTCTATAATTCACCCCTCCACTTT
-	-	TRBV3-1/TRBV3-2	TRBJ2-7	CASSPGLWEQYF	TGTGCCAGCAGCCCTGGTTTATGGGAGCAGTACTTC
TRBD2	-	TRBV5-4	TRBJ2-1	CASSFLGLAGDDEQFF	TGTGCCAGCAGCTTCCTGGGTCTAGCGGGAGATGATGAGCAGTTCTTC